Listed below are T cell receptor beta chains from one sample, sequenced in a study of beta chain features in type 1 diabetes. Data came from immunoSEQ multiplex PCR; TCRdb stores just in-frame clones and leaves some out. The top ten hold about 0.66% of the sample, which has over 150,000 clones, more than 10% seen once. The sample was central memory CD4+ T cells from blood. The origin of the receptors is a woman younger than 35 in good health. Both conserved end residues are part of each CDR3.

v_call cdr3_aa
TRBV18 CASSPLSGANEQYF
TRBV25-1 CASSGQGKSYEQYF
TRBV5-4 CASSLVGLRGSLSYNEQFF
TRBV19 CASQRLTEAFF
TRBV28 CASSRQRSGANVLTF
TRBV6-6 CASSSPRDRYYEQYF
TRBV28 CASSAEEGRTEAFF
TRBV29-1 CSVEDQRSSYNEQFF
TRBV5-4 CASSKHRAEIYGYTF
TRBV10-3 CAIRGTRGSYEQYF
TRBV10-1 CASSDGGSGLNTEAFF